This T cell receptor (beta chain) was identified during a study of pediatric ulcerative colitis. Study-wide results and caveats: Clonal expansions reduced rectal repertoire diversity in acute severe colitis.

As to this clone: Antigen: not known.

CDR1 and CDR2 from the germline V gene are SGHTA and FQGNSA. Deletions cut 1 base from V and 7 bases from J, with 10 bases between. The CDR3 has 13 amino acids. The rectum was sampled with one to two pinch biopsies at colonoscopy. The data were produced by immunoSEQ multiplex PCR, yet TCRdb's version contains in-frame clones alone and is incomplete. The repertoire has over 45,000 clones, around 78% of them found once; the top ten carry about 4%. This clonotype originated in a girl aged 10 to 17 with moderate ulcerative colitis. Material for sequencing was gut tissue. This sequence joins TRBV7-2 and TRBJ1-2; D call uncertain. CDR3 bases: TGTGCCAGCAGCTTAGATCTCACGGGTGGCTACACCTTC. Protein sequence: CASSLDLTGGYTF.